This T cell receptor beta chain was documented in a study of blood T cell repertoires in COVID-19. Looking at the study overall: Samples of COVID-19 (acute and convalescent) were obtained from the United States, Italy and Spain. T cells, B-cell-depleted T cells, or PBMCs provided the cDNA or gDNA that served as material.

As handled by the study authors: Reference gene primer amplification yielded estimated nucleated cell counts. Clones were sequenced by immunoSEQ multiplex PCR, and TCRdb holds only the in-frame ones, with some missing. V and J calls and clone size follow that table, whereas D and trimming were derived from the DNA. The top ten clones hold 3.5% to 4% of a sample with 50,000 to 60,000 clones, 87% of them seen once. CDR1 is SNHLY, CDR2 FYNNEI, per germline. Trimming pared 8 bases from V and 8 bases from J, leaving 16 bases between. CDR3 length: 13 residues. The clonotype originates from a man aged 35 to 55 with COVID-19, enrolled during active disease. Sequencing was done on a sample of peripheral blood. The chain links TRBV2 to TRBJ2-4; the D gene is possibly TRBD2 (6 bases). DNA for the CDR3: TGTGCCAGCCTCCGGGGGTTGTGGGACATTCAGTACTTC. It specifies CASLRGLWDIQYF.